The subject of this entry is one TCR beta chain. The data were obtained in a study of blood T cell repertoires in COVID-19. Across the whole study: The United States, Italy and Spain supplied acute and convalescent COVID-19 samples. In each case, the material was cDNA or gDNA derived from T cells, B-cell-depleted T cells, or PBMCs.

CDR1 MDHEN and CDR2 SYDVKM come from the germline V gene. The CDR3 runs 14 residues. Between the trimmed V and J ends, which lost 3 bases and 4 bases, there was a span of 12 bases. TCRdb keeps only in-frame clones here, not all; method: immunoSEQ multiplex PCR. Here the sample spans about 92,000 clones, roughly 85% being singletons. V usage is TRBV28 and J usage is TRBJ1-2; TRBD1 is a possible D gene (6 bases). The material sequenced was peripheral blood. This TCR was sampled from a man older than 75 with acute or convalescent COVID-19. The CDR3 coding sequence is TGTGCCAGCAGTTTTCAGGGGCTTGGCTATGGCTACACCTTC. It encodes CASSFQGLGYGYTF.